This TCR beta chain was sequenced for a study of CD8+CD57+ T cells in acquired aplastic anemia. Across the study: Mean DNA quantity obtained from sorted CD4+ and CD8+ cells was about 3.2 ug.

This CDR3 has 15 residues. Germline assignment: CDR1 SGHAT and CDR2 FQNNGV. Trimming removed 0 bases at V and 6 bases at J, with 15 bases between. Profiling that covered TCR beta VDJ and CDR3 relied on genomic DNA as its template. MiXCR, applied by TCRdb to the reads, yields one record per CDR3 protein. The sample lists 180,000 or so distinct CDR3 sequences; approximately 45% were seen once. Sequencing input: sorted CD4+, CD8+, or CD8+CD57+ T cells (not recorded which) from PBMCs. The chain uses TRBV11-2 and TRBJ2-7, with unresolved D. This sequence originates from a human donor in good health. This chain's CDR3 is CASSLEPGPRGEQYF. The CDR3 bases are TGTGCCAGCAGCTTAGAACCCGGGCCTAGAGGCGAGCAGTACTTC.